This entry is about one T cell receptor (beta chain). Its antigen is unknown. The data originate from a study of regulatory T cells. The study's findings and limits: Regulatory T cells showed the strongest V-J pair restriction and V/J gene skewing among patient repertoires. Hydrophobic residues at CDR3 positions 6 and 7 were enriched in conventional CD4+ T cells of CD3G-deficient patients.

The V and J ends lost 7 bases and 0 bases respectively, with 13 bases between them. The CDR3 is 14 residues long. Germline V gene sequence: CDR1 MNHEY, CDR2 SVGAGI. Primers: 52 TRBV forward and 13 TRBJ reverse. Produced via immunoSEQ multiplex PCR; TCRdb's table is partial and in-frame only. The sample lists about 17,000 clones, more than 65% occurring once. All CD3G-deficient patients showed autoimmunity, more severe in two. CD4+ T cells were divided by sorting: CD25-high CD127-low Tregs, CD25-low CD127-high conventional cells. The chain links TRBV6-5 to TRBJ2-7; maybe TRBD1 (5 bases). Specimen: conventional CD4+ T cells sorted from blood. This clonotype was sampled from a person aged 30-39 years with CD3G deficiency. The CDR3 sequence is CASKRQPDSYEQYF. The CDR3 nucleotides are TGTGCCAGCAAACGACAGCCTGACTCCTACGAGCAGTACTTC.